What follows are 18 T cell receptor beta chains derived from one specimen sequenced in a study of blood T cell repertoires in COVID-19. The data were produced by immunoSEQ multiplex PCR, yet TCRdb's version contains in-frame clones alone and is incomplete. The table includes about 260,000 clones, roughly 88% detected once. Material for sequencing was peripheral blood. The receptors here all came from a human donor in a cohort sampled during active COVID-19.

V is TRBV29-1 and J is TRBJ1-4, with D maybe TRBD1 (5 bases). The CDR3 covers 12 residues. Deletions cut 6 bases from V and 4 bases from J, with 9 bases between. Looked up from germline, CDR1 is SQVTM and CDR2 is ANQGSEA. The CDR3 nucleotides are TGCAGCGTGGGGCCCAATAATGAAAAACTGTTTTTT. Translation gives CSVGPNNEKLFF. The whole variable domain, filled in from reference TRBV29-1 and TRBJ1-4, reads SAVISQKPSRDICQRGTSLTIQCQVDSQVTMMFWYRQQPGQSLTLIATANQGSEATYESGFVIDKFPISRPNLTFSTLTVSNMSPEDSSIYLCSVGPNNEKLFFGSGTQLSVL.

This clone was seen a single time. The V gene is TRBV18, the J gene TRBJ2-7; TRBD1 matches at 9 bases. The length of the CDR3 is 15 residues. Trimming removed 1 base from V and 5 bases from J; junction bases left unmatched: 6. From germline, CDR1 is KGHSH and CDR2 LQKENI. CDR3 bases: TGTGCCAGCTCACCACGGGGACAGGGTAGCAACGAGCAGTACTTC. Its protein product is CASSPRGQGSNEQYF. Combining the CDR3 with reference TRBV18 and TRBJ2-7 gives the whole variable domain NAGVMQNPRHLVRRRGQEARLRCSPMKGHSHVYWYRQLPEEGLKFMVYLQKENIIDESGMPKERFSAEFPKEGPSILRIQQVVRGDSAAYFCASSPRGQGSNEQYFGPGTRLTVT.

This clone came up a few times. The rearrangement links TRBV30 to TRBJ1-2; maybe TRBD1 (5 bases). The CDR3 is 13 residues long. Trimming removed 0 bases from V and 7 bases from J, with 12 bases in between. Per the germline V gene, CDR1 is GTSNPN and CDR2 is SVGIG (reference sequence). The CDR3 reads CAWSVEGASGYTF. The DNA of the CDR3 is TGTGCCTGGAGTGTCGAAGGGGCGTCTGGCTACACCTTC.

The rearrangement links TRBV6-6 to TRBJ1-5, with TRBD1 as a possible D gene (5 bases). The length of the CDR3 is 15 residues. Trimming took off 7 bases at V and 6 bases at J, with 19 bases between the two ends. The germline gives CDR1 MNHNY, CDR2 SVGAGI (reference sequence). The CDR3 nucleotides read TGTGCCAGCACCACCCGGGGGGGGGAGGGTCAGCCCCAGCATTTT. Protein: CASTTRGGEGQPQHF.

This clone was observed a single time. Written as DNA, the CDR3 is TGTGCCAGCAGTGAGGATGCGACTAGCGTTTACAATGAGCAGTTCTTC. Translated, it gives CASSEDATSVYNEQFF. V usage is TRBV6-1 and J usage is TRBJ2-1; TRBD2 matches at 8 bases. The CDR3 is 16 amino acids. The V gene's germline CDR1 is MNHNS and CDR2 SASEGT. The V and J ends lost 3 bases and 4 bases, in that order; junction bases with no gene match: 8.

The gene calls are TRBV7-2 and TRBJ2-3; D may be TRBD2 (5 bases). CDR1 is SGHTA and CDR2 is FQGNSA in the germline V gene. V lost 1 base to trimming and J lost 5 bases, with 10 bases between them. The CDR3 runs to 14 residues. This CDR3 is CASSLVTGGDTQYF. The CDR3 coding sequence is TGTGCCAGCAGCTTAGTTACCGGAGGAGATACGCAGTATTTT.

This clone was seen only once. The rearrangement joins TRBV12-5 to TRBJ1-4; 11 nucleotides agree with TRBD1. Germline loops: CDR1 LGHNT, CDR2 FRNRAP. This CDR3 region has 15 residues. V lost 5 bases to trimming and J lost 8 bases; unmatched junction nucleotides: 7. The CDR3 bases are TGTGCTAGTGGTAAGGGGACAGGGGGTTTGGAAAAACTGTTTTTT. Its protein is CASGKGTGGLEKLFF.

The CDR3 spells CASTRPGVYEQYF. The CDR3 DNA reads TGTGCCAGCACCAGACCGGGGGTCTACGAGCAGTACTTC. The rearrangement links TRBV5-4 to TRBJ2-7, with a weak D call TRBD2 (6 bases). Germline CDR1 and CDR2: SGHNT and YYREEE (reference sequence). The CDR3 length is 13 residues. V lost 6 bases, J lost 3 bases, and 13 bases lay in between.

A single count supports this clone. The chain joins TRBV12-3 or TRBV12-4 to TRBJ2-7, with D maybe TRBD2 (5 bases). The ends were cut back, 7 bases at V and 5 bases at J, with 15 bases in the middle. The CDR3 sequence is 13 residues long. This CDR3 reads CASTPRPGDEQYF. The CDR3 DNA reads TGTGCCAGCACCCCCCGGCCCGGGGACGAGCAGTACTTC.

The J gene is TRBJ2-4, the V gene TRBV4-3, with 15 bases matching TRBD2. The germline CDR1 and CDR2 sequences are LGHNA and YSLEER. The CDR3 is made up of 17 amino acids. The trim removed 0 bases at V and 6 bases at J, leaving 3 bases unmatched. CDR3 amino acids: CASSQDPGLAGGNIQYF. The DNA for the CDR3 is TGCGCCAGCAGCCAAGATCCGGGACTAGCGGGAGGAAACATTCAGTACTTC.

This chain uses TRBV2 with TRBJ1-1; a weak D match, TRBD1 (5 bases). Germline V lookup: CDR1 SNHLY, CDR2 FYNNEI. The CDR3 totals 15 residues. Trimming pared 3 bases from V and 1 base from J, leaving 12 bases between. The CDR3 nucleotides are TGTGCCAGCAGTGAGACCGGGACTGGGAACACTGAAGCTTTCTTT. Translation: CASSETGTGNTEAFF.

The V call is TRBV7-2, the J call TRBJ2-3, with 8 positions matching TRBD2. The CDR3 is made up of 14 amino acids. The trim removed 3 bases at V and 6 bases at J, leaving 5 bases unmatched. Germline V CDR1 and CDR2: SGHTA, FQGNSA. The CDR3 region is CASSFLSGTDTQYF. CDR3 DNA: TGTGCCAGCAGCTTTCTTAGCGGGACCGATACGCAGTATTTT.

The rearrangement joins TRBV30 to TRBJ1-1, with D unresolved. CDR1 and CDR2 (germline): GTSNPN, SVGIG (reference sequence). The CDR3 runs 15 residues. The V end lost 7 bases, the J end lost 11 bases, and 29 bases lay between the germline ends. The CDR3 is CAFKTAPEGAGGAFF. CDR3 nucleotide sequence: TGTGCCTTCAAAACCGCGCCGGAGGGAGCTGGCGGGGCTTTCTTT.

This chain joins TRBV27 and TRBJ1-1; D possibly corresponds to TRBD1 (5 bases). Germline V lookup: CDR1 MNHEY, CDR2 SMNVEV (reference sequence). This CDR3 has 14 amino acids. Trimming pared 0 bases from V and 5 bases from J, leaving 10 bases between. The CDR3, as DNA: TGTGCCAGCAGTTTATCGAGCAGGGTTACTGAAGCTTTCTTT. As protein: CASSLSSRVTEAFF.

The chain joins TRBV24-1 to TRBJ1-4, with D possibly TRBD1 on 6 matching bases. This CDR3 has 15 amino acids. V gave up 5 bases and J gave up 7 bases, with 16 bases separating them. Germline assignment: CDR1 KGHDR and CDR2 SFDVKD. The CDR3 DNA reads TGTGCCACCAGTGTCCCGATAGGGGGGGTTGAAAAACTGTTTTTT. Translated: CATSVPIGGVEKLFF.

This clone was seen a few times. The J gene is TRBJ1-3, the V gene TRBV6-5; D is possibly TRBD1 (5 bases). Per the germline V gene, CDR1 is MNHEY and CDR2 is SVGAGI. V lost 0 bases and J 0 bases, leaving 6 bases between the germline ends. CDR3 size: 15 residues. DNA of the CDR3: TGTGCCAGCAGTTACTCGACAGACTCTGGAAACACCATATATTTT. This codes for CASSYSTDSGNTIYF.

The table lists this clone with a few counts. The genes are TRBV28 and TRBJ1-3; possible D gene TRBD1, 5 bases. CDR1 is MDHEN, CDR2 SYDVKM, per germline. The CDR3 is made up of 14 amino acids. V was trimmed by 10 bases and J by 0 bases, leaving 13 bases between them. The CDR3 reads CAITGGLSGNTIYF. The CDR3 region has the DNA TGTGCCATCACCGGGGGACTCTCTGGAAACACCATATATTTT.

This sequence joins TRBV10-3 and TRBJ2-7; TRBD1 matches at 11 bases. Germline V CDR1 and CDR2: ENHRY, SYGVKD. The CDR3 has 14 amino acids. Germline trimming cut 2 bases from V and 6 bases from J; bases unmatched to any gene: 3. CDR3 DNA sequence: TGTGCCATCAGTGAGGGACAGGGGGCGGGCGAGCAGTACTTC. Amino acids: CAISEGQGAGEQYF.